Listed here are 15 T cell receptor beta chains from one sample, sequenced in a study of T cell responses to AZD1222 COVID-19 vaccine. The repertoire was sequenced with immunoSEQ multiplex PCR; TCRdb's copy has only in-frame clones and lacks some. Of about 100,000 clones in the sample, 85% to 90% were seen once. The sequences come from peripheral blood, collected on day 0 of AZD1222 vaccination. Source of these receptors: an adult in good health.

V usage is TRBV6-5 and J usage is TRBJ2-1, with D perhaps TRBD1 or TRBD2 (5 bases each). The CDR3 length is 16 residues. V lost 2 bases, J lost 9 bases, and 20 bases lay in between. Germline assignment: CDR1 MNHEY and CDR2 SVGAGI. CDR3 region: CASSYPGLEVTGEQFF. DNA for the CDR3: TGTGCCAGCAGTTACCCGGGGCTAGAGGTGACGGGTGAGCAGTTCTTC.

This clone showed up just a few times. The chain uses TRBV15 and TRBJ2-1, with 7 bases aligning to TRBD1. CDR1 and CDR2 from the germline V gene are LNHNV and YYDKDF (reference sequence). With 0 bases clipped from V and 6 bases from J, the junction kept 5 bases outside the gene matches. CDR3 size: 15 residues. The CDR3 loop reads CATSRDRDSGNEQFF. For the CDR3, the DNA is TGTGCCACCAGCAGAGACCGGGACAGCGGCAATGAGCAGTTCTTC. The full variable domain, rest sourced from reference TRBV15 and TRBJ2-1, is DAMVIQNPRYQVTQFGKPVTLSCSQTLNHNVMYWYQQKSSQAPKLLFHYYDKDFNNEADTPDNFQSRRPNTSFCFLDIRSPGLGDTAMYLCATSRDRDSGNEQFFGPGTRLTVL.

The V gene is TRBV10-3, the J gene TRBJ2-1; D is perhaps TRBD2 (6 bases). V shed 3 bases and J shed 5 bases, with 17 bases lying between them. The CDR3 runs 16 residues. CDR1 is ENHRY and CDR2 is SYGVKD in the germline V gene. CDR3 sequence: CAISEGRGKSNNEQFF. CDR3 in DNA: TGTGCCATCAGTGAAGGCCGGGGGAAAAGCAACAATGAGCAGTTCTTC.

The chain combines TRBV28 with TRBJ2-7, with D perhaps given as TRBD1 or TRBD2 (5 bases each). V was cut by 5 bases and J by 2 bases, with 16 bases left in between. Germline V CDR1 and CDR2: MDHEN, SYDVKM. CDR3 length: 15 amino acids. The CDR3 spells CASSTLRDLPYEQYF. CDR3 in DNA: TGTGCCAGCAGTACGCTCCGGGACCTTCCCTACGAGCAGTACTTC.

The chain has TRBV6-6 and TRBJ2-5; D is uncertain. Germline CDR1 is MNHNY and CDR2 is SVGAGI (reference sequence). This CDR3 has 13 residues. Trimming took off 2 bases at V and 4 bases at J, with 8 bases between the two ends. The CDR3 DNA reads TGTGCCAGCAGTTACCCAGACTCAGAGACCCAGTACTTC. Protein sequence: CASSYPDSETQYF.

This chain links TRBV9 with TRBJ2-6; no reliable D call. The CDR3 loop spans 14 amino acids. V was cut by 0 bases and J by 1 base, with 2 bases left in between. CDR1 is SGDLS, CDR2 YYNGEE, per germline. For the CDR3, the DNA is TGTGCCAGCAGCGTAGTTTCTGGGGCCAACGTCCTGACTTTC. Translating gives CASSVVSGANVLTF.

This clone was detected only a few times. The chain combines TRBV7-2 with TRBJ2-3; D possibly corresponds to TRBD2 (6 bases). This CDR3 comprises 13 residues. Germline assignment: CDR1 SGHTA and CDR2 FQGNSA. Trimming removed 3 bases at V and 5 bases at J, with 9 bases between. CDR3 DNA: TGTGCCAGCAGCTTTGGCGGGGTAGATACGCAGTATTTT. Residues: CASSFGGVDTQYF.

This clone was observed a single time. The chain has TRBV30 and TRBJ1-4; a weak D match, TRBD1 (6 bases). Germline CDR1 is GTSNPN and CDR2 is SVGIG (reference sequence). The CDR3 is made up of 17 amino acids. Deletions cut 4 bases from V and 4 bases from J, with 22 bases between. CDR3 loop: CAWIEDRGGAFNEKLFF. The CDR3 coding sequence is TGTGCCTGGATCGAGGACAGAGGAGGGGCTTTTAATGAAAAACTGTTTTTT. Full variable domain (outside the CDR3, taken from reference TRBV30 and TRBJ1-4): SQTIHQWPATLVQPVGSPLSLECTVEGTSNPNLYWYRQAAGRGLQLLFYSVGIGQISSEVPQNLSASRPQDRQFILSSKKLLLSDSGFYLCAWIEDRGGAFNEKLFFGSGTQLSVL.

The CDR3 loop is CASSYQAGAGANVLTF. CDR3 nucleotides: TGTGCCAGCAGTTACCAGGCGGGGGCTGGGGCCAACGTCCTGACTTTC. The chain is built from TRBV6-5 and TRBJ2-6; 7 nucleotides align to TRBD2. This CDR3 is built from 16 residues. The V segment lost 2 bases and the J segment 2 bases; nucleotides outside the gene matches: 3. Germline loops: CDR1 MNHEY, CDR2 SVGAGI.

The chain joins TRBV6-1 to TRBJ2-7, with 8 bases lining up with TRBD1. CDR3 length: 15 amino acids. V shed 1 base, J shed 4 bases, and the junction held 6 bases outside the gene matches. Germline V gene data show CDR1 as MNHNS and CDR2 as SASEGT. The CDR3 DNA reads as TGTGCCAGCAGTGAAGGGACAGGGTATACATACGAGCAGTACTTC. Residues: CASSEGTGYTYEQYF.

CDR3 sequence reads: CASSRRRGVRNEQFF. The CDR3 region has the DNA TGTGCCAGCAGTAGGCGGCGGGGGGTGAGGAATGAGCAGTTCTTC. The chain has TRBV3-1 (or the pseudogene TRBV3-2) and TRBJ2-1, with 8 nucleotides matching TRBD2. CDR1 is LGHDT and CDR2 is YNNKEL in the germline V gene (reference sequence). Trimming removed 6 bases from V and 7 bases from J; junction bases left unmatched: 11. The CDR3 has 15 amino acids.

The chain joins TRBV29-1 to TRBJ1-1, with D tentatively TRBD1 (6 bases). With 6 bases removed from V and 1 base from J, the gap between germline ends came to 9 bases. This CDR3 comprises 12 residues. The germline gives CDR1 SQVTM, CDR2 ANQGSEA. CDR3 loop: CSVDRQNTEAFF. As DNA, the CDR3 is TGCAGCGTCGACAGGCAGAACACTGAAGCTTTCTTT. Looking up the rest from reference TRBV29-1 and TRBJ1-1 gives the full variable domain: SAVISQKPSRDICQRGTSLTIQCQVDSQVTMMFWYRQQPGQSLTLIATANQGSEATYESGFVIDKFPISRPNLTFSTLTVSNMSPEDSSIYLCSVDRQNTEAFFGQGTRLTVV.

J is TRBJ1-2 and V is TRBV6-1, with D perhaps TRBD1 (6 bases). V shed 0 bases and J shed 7 bases, with 15 bases lying between them. The CDR3 covers 15 residues. Germline CDR1 and CDR2: MNHNS and SASEGT. CDR3 in amino acids: CASSEAGQGSAGYTF. The CDR3, as DNA: TGTGCCAGCAGTGAAGCGGGGCAGGGGAGCGCTGGCTACACCTTC.

This chain joins TRBV6-2 or TRBV6-3 and TRBJ2-5; 11 positions agree with TRBD2. V was pared by 5 bases and J by 4 bases, with 15 bases of the junction left unmatched. The CDR3 spans 18 residues. Germline V gene sequence: CDR1 MNHEY, CDR2 SVGEGT. CDR3 coding DNA: TGTGCCAGCAGTCGGACTAGCGGGCCTGCTGGGGAACGAGAGACCCAGTACTTC. It yields the protein CASSRTSGPAGERETQYF.

This chain links TRBV30 with TRBJ2-7; D is ambiguous. Trimming shortened V by 2 bases and J by 2 bases, and 10 bases separated the two germline ends. Germline CDR1 is GTSNPN and CDR2 is SVGIG (reference sequence). The CDR3 covers 13 residues. DNA for the CDR3: TGTGCCTGGAGTATGGCGTTGACCTACGAGCAGTACTTC. Translation: CAWSMALTYEQYF.